This entry lists 14 T cell receptor beta chains sequenced from one sample in a study of T cell responses to AZD1222 COVID-19 vaccine. TCRdb's copy holds only in-frame clones and misses some; the assay was immunoSEQ multiplex PCR. The table shows 150,000 to 200,000 clones, with around 95% occurring only once. Sequenced here: peripheral blood, sampled on day 0 of AZD1222 vaccination. These receptors were collected from an adult in good health.

V and J are TRBV6-1 and TRBJ2-7, with D possibly matching TRBD2 (6 bases). Germline CDR1 is MNHNS and CDR2 is SASEGT. Between the trimmed V and J ends, which lost 3 bases and 6 bases, there was a span of 15 bases. The CDR3 runs 14 residues. The CDR3 reads CASSDHGSVSEQYF. The CDR3 DNA sequence: TGTGCCAGCAGTGACCACGGGAGCGTGAGCGAGCAGTACTTC.

The chain couples TRBV28 to TRBJ1-6; 9 positions agree with TRBD1. V lost 5 bases to trimming and J lost 6 bases; unmatched junction nucleotides: 8. Germline V gives CDR1 MDHEN, CDR2 SYDVKM. The CDR3 consists of 16 residues. This chain's CDR3 is CASSPPGTGINSPLHF. In DNA, the CDR3 is TGTGCCAGCAGTCCCCCCGGGACAGGGATTAATTCACCCCTCCACTTT.

The sample holds a few counts of this clone. V usage is TRBV27 and J usage is TRBJ1-6, with a possible D match to TRBD1 (6 bases). With 8 bases removed from V and 9 bases from J, the gap between germline ends came to 17 bases. The CDR3 has 14 amino acids. Germline loops: CDR1 MNHEY, CDR2 SMNVEV (reference sequence). The CDR3 sequence: CASCRDTPSSPLHF. In nucleotides, the CDR3 is TGTGCCAGCTGCCGGGACACCCCTTCTTCACCCCTCCACTTT.

The chain is built from TRBV5-6 and TRBJ2-7; D gene ambiguous. CDR1 and CDR2 (germline): SGHDT, YYEEEE. The length of the CDR3 is 16 residues. V lost 6 bases, J lost 0 bases, and 19 bases lay in between. The CDR3 DNA sequence: TGTGCCAGCACCTCCCATTTTCGGTCTGGCTCCTACGAGCAGTACTTC. As protein: CASTSHFRSGSYEQYF.

In its sample, this clone was seen once. The chain recombines TRBV11-3 with TRBJ1-1, with D maybe TRBD1 (5 bases). The CDR3 has 14 residues. Trimming took off 4 bases at V and 3 bases at J, with 12 bases between the two ends. From germline, CDR1 is SGHNT and CDR2 YENEEA. The CDR3 sequence: CASSSRGSDTEAFF. CDR3 in DNA: TGTGCCAGCAGCTCTAGGGGAAGCGACACTGAAGCTTTCTTT.

This clone is a singleton in its sample. This chain links TRBV7-6 with TRBJ1-4; D is perhaps TRBD1 (6 bases). The V end lost 6 bases, the J end lost 1 base, and 15 bases lay between the germline ends. Germline CDR1 and CDR2: SGHVS and FNYEAQ. The CDR3 is 16 amino acids. This chain's CDR3 is CASSLFVRGTNEKLFF. The DNA for the CDR3 is TGTGCCAGCAGTTTATTCGTCAGGGGAACTAATGAAAAACTGTTTTTT.

This sequence joins TRBV19 and TRBJ1-5; no firm D call. Trimming removed 5 bases at V and 2 bases at J, with 13 bases between. Per germline, CDR1 LNHDA and CDR2 SQIVND (reference sequence). This CDR3 region has 15 residues. CDR3: CASSLREVGNQPQHF. The CDR3 coding sequence is TGTGCCAGTAGTCTCCGAGAGGTGGGCAATCAGCCCCAGCATTTT.

The genes are TRBV7-9 and TRBJ1-4; TRBD1 matches 8 bases. The germline V gene has CDR1 SEHNR and CDR2 FQNEAQ (reference sequence). V was clipped by 5 bases and J by 5 bases; unmatched bases: 10. The CDR3 loop spans 16 amino acids. The CDR3 DNA sequence: TGTGCCAGCAGCCGAACCCTGACAGGGGAGAATGAAAAACTGTTTTTT. This translates into CASSRTLTGENEKLFF.

The chain is built from TRBV2 and TRBJ2-7; 7 bases fit TRBD1. Unmatched junction bases numbered 4, after V lost 2 bases and J lost 0 bases. The CDR3 contains 15 residues. The germline gives CDR1 SNHLY, CDR2 FYNNEI. The CDR3 is CASSERQGISYEQYF. In DNA, the CDR3 is TGTGCCAGCAGTGAAAGACAGGGAATCTCCTACGAGCAGTACTTC.

The chain combines TRBV6-5 with TRBJ2-7, with TRBD1 matching 7 bases. The junction had 4 bases not matched to a gene; V was cut back by 2 bases and J by 3 bases. The CDR3 consists of 14 residues. Germline CDR1 reads MNHEY; CDR2 reads SVGAGI. This chain's CDR3 is CASSYGTGVYEQYF. The CDR3 region has the DNA TGTGCCAGCAGTTACGGTACAGGGGTCTACGAGCAGTACTTC.

A note on this clone: Other DNA sequences in this sample translate to the same CDR3. V and J are TRBV12-3 or TRBV12-4 and TRBJ2-7; D gene unclear. The CDR3 spans 11 residues. Trimming removed 3 bases at V and 4 bases at J, with 4 bases between. CDR3 in amino acids: CASSFSYEQYF. DNA for the CDR3: TGTGCCAGCAGTTTTAGTTACGAGCAGTACTTC.

The J gene is TRBJ1-2, the V gene TRBV18; D gene uncertain. The CDR3 contains 13 residues. The germline V and J ends were trimmed by 2 bases and 4 bases, with 8 bases remaining between them. From germline, CDR1 is KGHSH and CDR2 LQKENI. CDR3 nucleotides: TGTGCCAGCTCACCAGACTCAGGCTATGGCTACACCTTC. It codes for CASSPDSGYGYTF.

The chain links TRBV19 to TRBJ1-5; 8 nucleotides line up with TRBD1. CDR1 and CDR2 from the germline V gene are LNHDA and SQIVND (reference sequence). This CDR3 is 15 amino acids long. After removal of 10 bases from V and 7 bases from J, the junction contained 15 bases not matched to a gene. The CDR3 here is CATKRDGRGHQPQHF. In DNA form, the CDR3 reads TGTGCCACGAAACGGGACGGCAGGGGGCACCAGCCCCAGCATTTT.

CDR3 residues: CASSPRQGEQFF. In DNA form, the CDR3 reads TGTGCCAGTAGTCCTCGACAGGGTGAGCAGTTCTTC. The chain employs TRBV19 and TRBJ2-1, with 7 bases lining up with TRBD1. The CDR3 consists of 12 residues. The V and J ends lost 5 bases and 9 bases, in that order; junction bases with no gene match: 4. The germline CDR1 and CDR2 sequences are LNHDA and SQIVND (reference sequence). Together with reference TRBV19 and TRBJ2-1, the CDR3 gives the full variable domain: DGGITQSPKYLFRKEGQNVTLSCEQNLNHDAMYWYRQDPGQGLRLIYYSQIVNDFQKGDIAEGYSVSREKKESFPLTVTSAQKNPTAFYLCASSPRQGEQFFGPGTRLTVL.